Listed below are T cell receptor beta chains from one sample, sequenced in a study of response to subunit inactivated influenza vaccine. TCRdb ran MiXCR on the RT-PCR reads and lists one entry per CDR3 protein. The sample shows 430,000 or so distinct CDR3 sequences, around 9.9% of them seen only once. Specimen: PBMCs from blood, collected 40 to 50 days after vaccination. The source is a man aged 45-60 years who received an inactivated influenza vaccine. CDR3s include the opening cysteine and the closing phenylalanine or tryptophan. A D gene is named only where the DNA matches it firmly. Size is stated for part of the rows, as once, few or many counts, or as a class when the clone is expanded.

d_call: TRBD1; j_call: TRBJ2-3; v_call: TRBV29-1; clone_size: NA; cdr3_aa: CSGGTGTRDTQYF; cdr3_nt: TGCAGCGGGGGGACAGGTACTCGAGATACGCAGTATTTT
d_call: NA; j_call: TRBJ1-1; v_call: TRBV6-5; clone_size: NA; cdr3_aa: CASSYFMAGNTEAFF; cdr3_nt: TGTGCCAGCAGTTACTTTATGGCGGGAAACACTGAAGCTTTCTTT
d_call: NA; j_call: TRBJ2-3; v_call: TRBV6-5; clone_size: many; cdr3_aa: CASSYGRGVDTQYF; cdr3_nt: TGTGCCAGCAGTTACGGAAGGGGCGTAGATACGCAGTATTTT
d_call: TRBD2; j_call: TRBJ2-1; v_call: TRBV10-3; clone_size: few; cdr3_aa: CAIKASGFGNEQFF; cdr3_nt: TGTGCCATCAAGGCTAGCGGGTTTGGGAATGAGCAGTTCTTC
d_call: NA; j_call: TRBJ2-4; v_call: TRBV24-1; clone_size: few; cdr3_aa: CATSKQGSNIQYF; cdr3_nt: TGTGCCACCAGTAAACAGGGCAGTAACATTCAGTACTTC
d_call: TRBD1; j_call: TRBJ1-5; v_call: TRBV7-9; clone_size: NA; cdr3_aa: CASSRGQAGNQPQHF; cdr3_nt: TGTGCCAGCAGCCGCGGACAGGCGGGCAATCAGCCCCAGCATTTT
d_call: TRBD1; j_call: TRBJ2-5; v_call: TRBV5-1; clone_size: few; cdr3_aa: CASSRGTGGRGETQYF; cdr3_nt: TGCGCCAGCAGCCGCGGGACAGGGGGCCGGGGAGAGACCCAGTACTTC
d_call: NA; j_call: TRBJ2-4; v_call: TRBV7-2; clone_size: NA; cdr3_aa: CASSLDAVGNIQYF; cdr3_nt: TGTGCCAGCAGCTTAGATGCGGTGGGAAACATTCAGTACTTC
d_call: NA; j_call: TRBJ1-2; v_call: TRBV3-1; clone_size: NA; cdr3_aa: CASSQEGDRPTANYGYTF; cdr3_nt: TGTGCCAGCAGCCAAGAAGGCGACAGACCCACAGCTAACTATGGCTACACCTTC
d_call: TRBD2; j_call: TRBJ2-7; v_call: TRBV12-3/TRBV12-4; clone_size: few; cdr3_aa: CASRPGDSGRAYEQYF; cdr3_nt: TGTGCCAGCAGGCCCGGTGATAGCGGGAGGGCCTACGAGCAGTACTTC
d_call: NA; j_call: TRBJ2-7; v_call: TRBV27; clone_size: few; cdr3_aa: CASSLSAGGTYEQYF; cdr3_nt: TGTGCCAGCAGTTTATCGGCAGGGGGGACCTACGAGCAGTACTTC
d_call: NA; j_call: TRBJ2-7; v_call: TRBV12-3/TRBV12-4; clone_size: NA; cdr3_aa: CASTPRAPAESYEQYF; cdr3_nt: TGTGCCAGCACCCCACGGGCCCCTGCCGAATCCTACGAGCAGTACTTC
d_call: NA; j_call: TRBJ1-2; v_call: TRBV6-1; clone_size: many; cdr3_aa: CASSPQLINYGYTF; cdr3_nt: TGTGCCAGCAGTCCTCAATTAATTAACTATGGCTACACCTTC
d_call: TRBD1; j_call: TRBJ1-1; v_call: TRBV5-1; clone_size: many; cdr3_aa: CASSWDRQGTEAFF; cdr3_nt: TGCGCCAGCAGCTGGGATCGACAGGGAACTGAAGCTTTCTTT
d_call: NA; j_call: TRBJ2-1; v_call: TRBV21-1; clone_size: NA; cdr3_aa: CASSKCLLVPYNEQFF; cdr3_nt: TGTGCCAGCAGCAAGTGTCTTCTAGTCCCCTACAATGAGCAGTTCTTC
d_call: NA; j_call: TRBJ2-2; v_call: TRBV5-1; clone_size: few; cdr3_aa: CASNGDTGELFF; cdr3_nt: TGCGCCAGCAACGGGGACACCGGGGAGCTGTTTTTT
d_call: NA; j_call: TRBJ2-2; v_call: TRBV2; clone_size: NA; cdr3_aa: CTFCLWLRSGPNTGELFF; cdr3_nt: TGTACCTTCTGTTTATGGCTTAGGAGCGGACCGAACACCGGGGAGCTGTTTTTT
d_call: NA; j_call: TRBJ1-5; v_call: TRBV20-1; clone_size: many; cdr3_aa: CSAKSTARSNQPQHF; cdr3_nt: TGCAGTGCTAAATCGACAGCACGCTCCAATCAGCCCCAGCATTTT